A selection of T cell receptor beta chains follows, all from one sample in a study of blood T cell repertoires in COVID-19. Repertoires were generated with immunoSEQ multiplex PCR, while TCRdb's copy carries only in-frame clones and drops some. The table lists some 370,000 clones, about 87% of them singletons, with 10% in the top ten. Sequencing was done on a sample of peripheral blood. These receptors came from a woman aged 30 to 39 with COVID-19, enrolled during active disease. Each CDR3 is given without its conserved first and last residue.

>TRBJ2-7|TRBV13
ASSSGAGVHEQY
>TRBJ1-2|TRBV28
ASSFYREYGYT
>TRBJ2-3|TRBV24-1
ATSDLRGTDTQY
>TRBJ2-5|TRBV11-2
ASSFTLAGIQETQY
>TRBJ2-5|TRBV27
ASSIQGTQETQY
>TRBJ2-7|TRBV19
ASSPYEGASYEQY
>TRBJ1-3|TRBV3-1/TRBV3-2
ASTVAASGNTIY
>TRBJ2-3|TRBV24-1
ATSDSGLAGVGDTQY
>TRBJ1-4|TRBV7-2
ASSFPGQGSEKLF
>TRBJ2-1|TRBV4-1
ASSHAGDGNEQF
>TRBJ2-2|TRBV12-3/TRBV12-4
ASSGSNTGELF
>TRBJ2-5|TRBV9
ASSPMTGRETQY
>TRBJ2-1|TRBV6-5
ASSYSRNNEQF
>TRBJ2-3|TRBV5-1
ASSSGQSQEY
>TRBJ1-4|TRBV5-1
ASSSTGGDEKLF
>TRBJ1-6|TRBV6-6
AAGRGQTNSPLH
>TRBJ2-3|TRBV13
ASSPWDWHTQY
>TRBJ2-7|TRBV7-9
ASSSTGGGFREQY
>TRBJ1-1|TRBV30
AWGPGLQNTEAF
>TRBJ2-2|TRBV7-9
ASSGRQGGTIGELF
>TRBJ2-3|TRBV10-3
AKLLLELCQHKDTQY
>TRBJ1-5|TRBV7-8
ASSRGGPQH
>TRBJ1-5|TRBV20-1
SASEARGIQPQH
>TRBJ2-1|TRBV5-8
ASSQDWANEQF
>TRBJ2-3|TRBV7-3
ASSLDRSTDTQY
>TRBJ1-1|TRBV28
ASTLGRATEAF
>TRBJ1-2|TRBV15
ATSRRDSWGYT
>TRBJ2-7|TRBV4-1
ASRLRLAVSYEQY
>TRBJ1-3|TRBV6-8
ANDRISGNTIY
>TRBJ1-2|TRBV11-2
ASSPSLTGQGNYGYT
>TRBJ2-7|TRBV3-1/TRBV3-2
ASSQDQRASGIYEQY
>TRBJ2-2|TRBV19
ASSILTSMTGELF
>TRBJ1-4|TRBV7-9
ASSLDHLGGEKLF